This T cell receptor beta chain originates from a study of blood T cell repertoires in COVID-19. For the study at large: Sample material is recorded as cDNA or gDNA derived from T cells, B-cell-depleted T cells, or PBMCs.

Sequencing used immunoSEQ multiplex PCR; TCRdb keeps in-frame clones, though not all of them. Of 300,000 to 350,000 clones in the sample, 75% to 90% were seen once. The participants were between roughly 18 and 89 years old and came from roughly 25 US areas. Allocation to cohorts depended on clinical history reported by the participants. This CDR3 is 15 amino acids long. Germline V gene lookup returns CDR1 SGHRS and CDR2 YFSETQ. The V and J ends lost 0 bases and 4 bases respectively, with 10 bases between them. This TCR was sampled from a man under 40 who had recovered from COVID-19. Sequenced material: PBMCs or T cells enriched from blood (not recorded which). This chain connects TRBV5-1 to TRBJ2-2; possible D gene TRBD1, 5 bases. Written as DNA, the CDR3 is TGCGCCAGCAGCTTGGTTACAGGATCCACCGGGGAGCTGTTTTTT. Translation: CASSLVTGSTGELFF.